This T cell receptor beta chain is drawn from a study of blood T cell repertoires in COVID-19. Overall study: The United States, Italy and Spain were the sources of the acute and convalescent COVID-19 samples.

Donors in Cohort 3 who had recovered were those with two negative PCRs, healthcare professional clearance, or resolution of their symptoms. The ends lost 3 bases at V and 9 bases at J; junction bases unmatched: 9. CDR1 and CDR2 from the germline V gene are MGHRA and YSYEKL. The CDR3 is made up of 15 amino acids. Per the study methods: From reference gene primer amplification, estimates of nucleated cell counts were derived. Data came from immunoSEQ multiplex PCR; TCRdb stores just in-frame clones and leaves some out. V, J and clone size reflect that table, while D and trimming were determined from the DNA. The sample yields hundreds of thousands of clones, around 84% seen once.

The receptor's source is a man in his forties who had recovered from COVID-19. The chain recombines TRBV4-1 with TRBJ2-1, with 9 bases matching TRBD2. The sample taken for sequencing was PBMCs or T cells enriched from blood (not recorded which). The CDR3 bases are TGCGCCAGCAGCCAGGGTCTAGCGGGAAAGGGTGAGCAGTTCTTC. It translates to CASSQGLAGKGEQFF.